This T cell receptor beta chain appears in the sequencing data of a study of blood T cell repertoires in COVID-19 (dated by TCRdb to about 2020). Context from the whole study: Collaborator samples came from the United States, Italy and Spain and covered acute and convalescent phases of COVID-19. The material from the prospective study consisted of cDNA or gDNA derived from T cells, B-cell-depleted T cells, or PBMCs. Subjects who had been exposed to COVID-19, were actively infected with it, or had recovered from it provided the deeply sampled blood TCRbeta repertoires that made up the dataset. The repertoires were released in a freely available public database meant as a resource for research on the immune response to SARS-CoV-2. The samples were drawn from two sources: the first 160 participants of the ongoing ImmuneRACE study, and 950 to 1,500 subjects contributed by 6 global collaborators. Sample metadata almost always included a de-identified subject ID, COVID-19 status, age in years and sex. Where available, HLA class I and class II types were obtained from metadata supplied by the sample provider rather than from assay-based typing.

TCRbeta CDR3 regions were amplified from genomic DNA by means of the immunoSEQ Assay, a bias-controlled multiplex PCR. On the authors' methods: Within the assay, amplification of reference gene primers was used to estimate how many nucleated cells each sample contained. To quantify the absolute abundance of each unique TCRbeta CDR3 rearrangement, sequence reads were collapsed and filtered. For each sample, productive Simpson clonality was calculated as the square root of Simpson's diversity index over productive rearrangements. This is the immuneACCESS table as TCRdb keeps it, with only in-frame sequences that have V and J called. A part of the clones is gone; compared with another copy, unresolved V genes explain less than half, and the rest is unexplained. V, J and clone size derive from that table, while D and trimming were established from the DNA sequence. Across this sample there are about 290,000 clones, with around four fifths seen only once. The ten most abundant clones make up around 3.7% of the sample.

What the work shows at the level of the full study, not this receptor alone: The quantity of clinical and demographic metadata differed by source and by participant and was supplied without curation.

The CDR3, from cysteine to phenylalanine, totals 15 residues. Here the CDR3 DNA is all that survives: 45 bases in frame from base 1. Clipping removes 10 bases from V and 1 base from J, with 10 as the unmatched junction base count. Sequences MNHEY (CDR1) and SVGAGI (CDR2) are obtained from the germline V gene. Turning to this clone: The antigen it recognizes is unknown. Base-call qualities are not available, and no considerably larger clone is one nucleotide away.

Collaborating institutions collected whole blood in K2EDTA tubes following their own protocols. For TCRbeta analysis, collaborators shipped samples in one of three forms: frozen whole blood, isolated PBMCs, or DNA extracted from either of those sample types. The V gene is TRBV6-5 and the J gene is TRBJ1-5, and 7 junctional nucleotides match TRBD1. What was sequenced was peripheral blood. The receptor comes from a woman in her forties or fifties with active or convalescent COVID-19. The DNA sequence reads TGTGCCACCCGAGAGGGGGCGCTGAGCAATCAGCCCCAGCATTTT. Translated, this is CATREGALSNQPQHF.